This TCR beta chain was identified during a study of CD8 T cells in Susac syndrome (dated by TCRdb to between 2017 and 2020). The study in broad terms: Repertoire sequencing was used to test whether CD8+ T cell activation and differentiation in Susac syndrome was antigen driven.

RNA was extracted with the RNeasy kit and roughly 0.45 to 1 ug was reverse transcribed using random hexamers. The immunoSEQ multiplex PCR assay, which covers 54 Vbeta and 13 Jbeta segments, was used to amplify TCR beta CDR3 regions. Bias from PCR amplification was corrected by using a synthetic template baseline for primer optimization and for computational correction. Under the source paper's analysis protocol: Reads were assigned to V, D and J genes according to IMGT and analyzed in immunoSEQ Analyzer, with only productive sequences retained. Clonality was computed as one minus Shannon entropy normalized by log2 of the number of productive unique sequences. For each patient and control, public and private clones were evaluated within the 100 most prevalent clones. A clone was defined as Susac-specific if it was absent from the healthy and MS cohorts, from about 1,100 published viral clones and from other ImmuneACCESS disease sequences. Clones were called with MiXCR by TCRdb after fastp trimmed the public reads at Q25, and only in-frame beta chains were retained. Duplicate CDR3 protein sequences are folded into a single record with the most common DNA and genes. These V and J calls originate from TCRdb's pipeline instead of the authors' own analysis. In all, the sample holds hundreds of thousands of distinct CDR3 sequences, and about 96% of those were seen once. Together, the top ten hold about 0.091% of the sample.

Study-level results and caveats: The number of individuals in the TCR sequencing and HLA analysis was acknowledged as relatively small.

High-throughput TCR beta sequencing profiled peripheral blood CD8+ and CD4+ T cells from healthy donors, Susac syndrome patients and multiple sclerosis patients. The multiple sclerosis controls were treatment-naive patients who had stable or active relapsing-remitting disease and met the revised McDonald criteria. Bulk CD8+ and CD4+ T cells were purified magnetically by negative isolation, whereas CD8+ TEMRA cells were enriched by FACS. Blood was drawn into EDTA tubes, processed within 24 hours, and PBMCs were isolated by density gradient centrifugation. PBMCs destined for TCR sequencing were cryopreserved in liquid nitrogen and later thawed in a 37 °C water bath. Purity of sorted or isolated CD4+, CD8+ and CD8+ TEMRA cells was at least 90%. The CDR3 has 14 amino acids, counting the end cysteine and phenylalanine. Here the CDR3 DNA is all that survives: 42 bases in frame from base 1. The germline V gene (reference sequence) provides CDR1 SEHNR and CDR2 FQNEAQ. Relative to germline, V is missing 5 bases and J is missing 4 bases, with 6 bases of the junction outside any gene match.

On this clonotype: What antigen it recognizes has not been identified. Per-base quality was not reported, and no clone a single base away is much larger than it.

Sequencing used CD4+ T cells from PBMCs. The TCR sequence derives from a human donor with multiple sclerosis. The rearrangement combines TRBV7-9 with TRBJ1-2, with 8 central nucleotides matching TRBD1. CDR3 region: CASSPQGAVYGYTF. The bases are TGTGCCAGCAGCCCTCAGGGGGCTGTCTATGGCTACACCTTC.